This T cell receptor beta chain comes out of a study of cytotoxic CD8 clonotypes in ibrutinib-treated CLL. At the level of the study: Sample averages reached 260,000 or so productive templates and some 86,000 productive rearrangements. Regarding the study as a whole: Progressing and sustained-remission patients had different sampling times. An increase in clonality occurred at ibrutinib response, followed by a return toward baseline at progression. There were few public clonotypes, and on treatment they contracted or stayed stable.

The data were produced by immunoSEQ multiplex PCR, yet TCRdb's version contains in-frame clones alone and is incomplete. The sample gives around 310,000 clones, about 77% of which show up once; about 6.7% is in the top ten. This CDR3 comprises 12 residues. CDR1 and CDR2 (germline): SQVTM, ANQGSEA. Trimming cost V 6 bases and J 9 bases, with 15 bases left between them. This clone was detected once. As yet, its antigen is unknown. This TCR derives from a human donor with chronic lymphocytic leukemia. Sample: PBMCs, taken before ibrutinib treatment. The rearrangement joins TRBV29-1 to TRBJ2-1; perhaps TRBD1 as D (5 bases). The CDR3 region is CSVNQGTLEQFF. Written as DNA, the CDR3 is TGCAGCGTCAACCAGGGTACCCTTGAGCAGTTCTTC.